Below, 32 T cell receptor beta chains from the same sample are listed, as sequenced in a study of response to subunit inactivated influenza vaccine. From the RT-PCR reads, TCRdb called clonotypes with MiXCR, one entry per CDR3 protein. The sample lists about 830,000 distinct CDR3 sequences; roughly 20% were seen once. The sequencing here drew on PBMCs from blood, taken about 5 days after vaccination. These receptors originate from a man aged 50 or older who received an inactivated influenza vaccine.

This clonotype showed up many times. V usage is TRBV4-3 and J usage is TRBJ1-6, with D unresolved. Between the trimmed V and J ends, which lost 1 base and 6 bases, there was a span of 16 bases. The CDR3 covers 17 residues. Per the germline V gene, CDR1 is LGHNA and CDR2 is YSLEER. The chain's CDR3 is CASSQVRTGYGNSPLHF. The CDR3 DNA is TGCGCCAGCAGCCAAGTACGTACGGGGTATGGTAATTCACCCCTCCACTTT.

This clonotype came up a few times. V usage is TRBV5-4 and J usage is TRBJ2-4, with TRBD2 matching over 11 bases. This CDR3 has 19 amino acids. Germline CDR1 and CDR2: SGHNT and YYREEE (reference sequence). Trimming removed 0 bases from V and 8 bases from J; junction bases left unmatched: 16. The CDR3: CASSLVFAVSSGGRDIQYF. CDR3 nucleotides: TGTGCCAGCAGCTTGGTCTTTGCGGTGTCTAGCGGGGGGAGAGACATTCAGTACTTC.

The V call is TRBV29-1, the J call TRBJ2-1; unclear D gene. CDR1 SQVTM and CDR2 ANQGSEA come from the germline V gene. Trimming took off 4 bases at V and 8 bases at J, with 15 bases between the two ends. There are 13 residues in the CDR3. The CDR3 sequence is CSVAHQLPHEQFF. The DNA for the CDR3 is TGCAGCGTTGCCCACCAATTACCCCATGAGCAGTTCTTC.

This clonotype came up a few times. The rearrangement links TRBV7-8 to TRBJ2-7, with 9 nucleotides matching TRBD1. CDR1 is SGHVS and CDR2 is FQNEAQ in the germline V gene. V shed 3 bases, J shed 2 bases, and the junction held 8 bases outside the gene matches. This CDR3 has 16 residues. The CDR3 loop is CASSFVLWDRAYEQYF. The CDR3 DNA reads TGTGCCAGCAGCTTCGTTCTGTGGGACAGGGCCTACGAGCAGTACTTC.

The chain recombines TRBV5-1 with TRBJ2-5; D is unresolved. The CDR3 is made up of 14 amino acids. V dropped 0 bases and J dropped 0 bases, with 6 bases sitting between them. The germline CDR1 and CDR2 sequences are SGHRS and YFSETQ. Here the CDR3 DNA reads TGCGCCAGCAGCTTGGAACCCCACCAAGAGACCCAGTACTTC. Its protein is CASSLEPHQETQYF.

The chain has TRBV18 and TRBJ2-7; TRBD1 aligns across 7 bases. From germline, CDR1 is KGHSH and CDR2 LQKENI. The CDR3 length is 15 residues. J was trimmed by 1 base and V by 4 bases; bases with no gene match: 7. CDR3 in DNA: TGTGCCAGCTCACATCGGGACAGCCGGTCCTACGAGCAGTACTTC. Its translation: CASSHRDSRSYEQYF. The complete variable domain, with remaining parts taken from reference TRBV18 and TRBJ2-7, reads NAGVMQNPRHLVRRRGQEARLRCSPMKGHSHVYWYRQLPEEGLKFMVYLQKENIIDESGMPKERFSAEFPKEGPSILRIQQVVRGDSAAYFCASSHRDSRSYEQYFGPGTRLTVT.

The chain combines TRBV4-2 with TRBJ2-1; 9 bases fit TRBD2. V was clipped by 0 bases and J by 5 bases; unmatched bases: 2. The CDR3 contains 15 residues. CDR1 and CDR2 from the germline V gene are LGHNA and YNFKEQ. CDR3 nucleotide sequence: TGTGCCAGCAGCCAAGAGGGGACTAGCAACAATGAGCAGTTCTTC. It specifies CASSQEGTSNNEQFF.

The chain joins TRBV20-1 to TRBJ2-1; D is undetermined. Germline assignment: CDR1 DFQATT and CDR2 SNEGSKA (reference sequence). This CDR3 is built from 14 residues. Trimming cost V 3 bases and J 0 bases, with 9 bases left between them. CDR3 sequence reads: CSASGYDSYNEQFF. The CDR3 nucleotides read TGCAGTGCTAGTGGGTACGACTCCTACAATGAGCAGTTCTTC.

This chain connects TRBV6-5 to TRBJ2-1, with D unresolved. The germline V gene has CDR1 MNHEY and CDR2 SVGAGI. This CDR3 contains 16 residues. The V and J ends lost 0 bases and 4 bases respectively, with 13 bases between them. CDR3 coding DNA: TGTGCCAGCAGTTACTCGCCCCCCAACAGATACAATGAGCAGTTCTTC. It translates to CASSYSPPNRYNEQFF.

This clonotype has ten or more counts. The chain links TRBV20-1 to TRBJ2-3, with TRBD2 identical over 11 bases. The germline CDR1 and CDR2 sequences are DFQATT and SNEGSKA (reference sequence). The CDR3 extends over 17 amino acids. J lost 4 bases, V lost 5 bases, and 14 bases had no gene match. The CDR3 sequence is CSASTDMTSGEADTQYF. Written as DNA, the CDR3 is TGCAGTGCTTCCACAGACATGACTAGCGGGGAAGCAGATACGCAGTATTTT.

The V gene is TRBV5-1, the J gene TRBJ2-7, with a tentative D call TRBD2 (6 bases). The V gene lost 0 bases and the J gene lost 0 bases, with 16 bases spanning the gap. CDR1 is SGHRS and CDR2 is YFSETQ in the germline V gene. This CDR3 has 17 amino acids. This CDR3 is CASSLARGGPHSYEQYF. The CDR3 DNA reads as TGCGCCAGCAGCTTGGCCCGAGGAGGGCCCCACTCCTACGAGCAGTACTTC.

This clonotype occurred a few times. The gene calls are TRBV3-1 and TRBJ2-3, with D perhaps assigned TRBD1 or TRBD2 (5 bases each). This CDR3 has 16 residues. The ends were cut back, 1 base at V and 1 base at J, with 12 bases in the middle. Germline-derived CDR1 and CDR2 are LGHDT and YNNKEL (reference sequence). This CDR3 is CASSQAGRVRTDTQYF. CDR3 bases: TGTGCCAGCAGCCAAGCAGGGCGGGTCCGCACAGATACGCAGTATTTT.

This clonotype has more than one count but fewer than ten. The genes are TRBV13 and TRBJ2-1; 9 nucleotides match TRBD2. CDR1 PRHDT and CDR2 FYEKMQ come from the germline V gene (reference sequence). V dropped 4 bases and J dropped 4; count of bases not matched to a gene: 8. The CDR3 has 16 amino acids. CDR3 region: CASSYPSGETYNEQFF. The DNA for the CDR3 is TGTGCCAGCAGCTACCCTAGCGGGGAGACTTACAATGAGCAGTTCTTC.

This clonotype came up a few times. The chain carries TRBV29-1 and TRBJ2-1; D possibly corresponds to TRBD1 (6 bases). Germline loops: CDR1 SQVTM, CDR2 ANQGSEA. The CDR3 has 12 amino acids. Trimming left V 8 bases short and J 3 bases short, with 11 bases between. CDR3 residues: CSSRTDYNEQFF. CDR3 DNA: TGCAGCTCTCGGACAGACTACAATGAGCAGTTCTTC.

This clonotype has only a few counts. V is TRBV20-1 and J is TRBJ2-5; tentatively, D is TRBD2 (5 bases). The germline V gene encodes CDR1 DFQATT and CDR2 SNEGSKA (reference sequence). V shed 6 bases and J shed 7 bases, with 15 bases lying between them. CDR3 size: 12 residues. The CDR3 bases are TGCAGTGCCCCTAGTGAGGGTCTGACCCAGTACTTC. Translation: CSAPSEGLTQYF.

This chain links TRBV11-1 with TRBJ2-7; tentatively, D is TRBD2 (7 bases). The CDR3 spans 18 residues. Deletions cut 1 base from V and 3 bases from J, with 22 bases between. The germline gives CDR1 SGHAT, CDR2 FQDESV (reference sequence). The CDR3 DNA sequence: TGTGCCAGCAGCTTAGGGAGTGAGTACGGGGGGCCCGTCTACGAGCAGTACTTC. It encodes CASSLGSEYGGPVYEQYF.

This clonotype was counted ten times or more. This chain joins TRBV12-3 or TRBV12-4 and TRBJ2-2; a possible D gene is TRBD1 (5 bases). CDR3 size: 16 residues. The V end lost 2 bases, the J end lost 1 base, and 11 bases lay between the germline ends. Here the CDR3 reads CASSLIGRENTGELFF. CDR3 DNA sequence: TGTGCCAGCAGTTTAATTGGCAGGGAGAACACCGGGGAGCTGTTTTTT.

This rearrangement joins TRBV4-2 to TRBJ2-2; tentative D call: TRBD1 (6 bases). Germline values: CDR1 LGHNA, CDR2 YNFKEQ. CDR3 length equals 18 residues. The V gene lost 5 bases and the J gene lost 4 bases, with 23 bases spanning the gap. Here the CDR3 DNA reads TGTGCCAGCAGCGCGGACCCCCCGGGACAATCCTCCACCGGGGAGCTGTTTTTT. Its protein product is CASSADPPGQSSTGELFF.

The CDR3 DNA follows: TGTGCCAGCAGTTTAGCGCGAGGGGGCGCGTCCATCCTTAGCAATCAGCCCCAGCATTTT. Protein: CASSLARGGASILSNQPQHF. The chain couples TRBV12-3 or TRBV12-4 to TRBJ1-5, with 7 bases lining up with TRBD1. This CDR3 is built from 20 residues. Germline trimming cut 0 bases from V and 0 bases from J; bases unmatched to any gene: 14.

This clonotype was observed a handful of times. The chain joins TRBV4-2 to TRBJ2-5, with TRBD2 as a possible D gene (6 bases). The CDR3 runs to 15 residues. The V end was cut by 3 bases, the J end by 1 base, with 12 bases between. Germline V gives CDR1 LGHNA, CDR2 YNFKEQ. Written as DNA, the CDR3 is TGTGCCAGCAGCCATGCGACTAGGGGCCAAGAGACCCAGTACTTC. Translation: CASSHATRGQETQYF.

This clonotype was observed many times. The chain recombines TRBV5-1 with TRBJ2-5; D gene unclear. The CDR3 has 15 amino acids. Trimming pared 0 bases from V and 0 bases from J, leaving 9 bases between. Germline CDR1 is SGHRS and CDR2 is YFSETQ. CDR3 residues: CASSLVTPYQETQYF. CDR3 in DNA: TGCGCCAGCAGCTTGGTCACACCTTACCAAGAGACCCAGTACTTC.

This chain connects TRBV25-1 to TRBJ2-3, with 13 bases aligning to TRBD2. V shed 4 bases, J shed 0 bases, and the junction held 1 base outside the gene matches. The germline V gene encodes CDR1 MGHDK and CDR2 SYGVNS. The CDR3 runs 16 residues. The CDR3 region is CASSGGLAGSTDTQYF. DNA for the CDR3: TGTGCCAGCAGTGGGGGACTAGCGGGGAGCACAGATACGCAGTATTTT.

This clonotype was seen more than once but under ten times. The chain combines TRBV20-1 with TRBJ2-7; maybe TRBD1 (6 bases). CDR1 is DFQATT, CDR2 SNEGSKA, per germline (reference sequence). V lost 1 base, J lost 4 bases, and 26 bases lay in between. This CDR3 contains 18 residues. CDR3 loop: CSARVRTGTRVPQYEQYF. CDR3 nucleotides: TGCAGTGCTAGAGTTCGAACAGGGACGAGGGTTCCTCAGTACGAGCAGTACTTC.

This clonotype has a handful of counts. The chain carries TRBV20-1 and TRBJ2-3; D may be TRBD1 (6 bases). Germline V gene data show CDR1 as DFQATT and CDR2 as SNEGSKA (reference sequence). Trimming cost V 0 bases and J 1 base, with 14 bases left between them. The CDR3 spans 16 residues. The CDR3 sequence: CSARDYRDGGTDTQYF. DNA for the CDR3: TGCAGTGCTAGAGATTACAGGGACGGCGGCACAGATACGCAGTATTTT.

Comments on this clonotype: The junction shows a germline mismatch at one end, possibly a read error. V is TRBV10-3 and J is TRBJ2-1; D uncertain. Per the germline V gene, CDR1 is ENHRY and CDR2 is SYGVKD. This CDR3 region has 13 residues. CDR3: CAISEDPVNEQSF. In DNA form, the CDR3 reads TGTGCCATCAGTGAGGACCCCGTCAATGAGCAGTCCTTC.

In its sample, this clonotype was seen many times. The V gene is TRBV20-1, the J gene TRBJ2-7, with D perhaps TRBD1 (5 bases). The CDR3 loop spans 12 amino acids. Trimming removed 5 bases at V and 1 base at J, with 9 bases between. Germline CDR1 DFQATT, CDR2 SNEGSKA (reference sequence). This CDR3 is CSAPHRSYEQYF. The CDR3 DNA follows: TGCAGTGCTCCCCACAGGTCCTACGAGCAGTACTTC.

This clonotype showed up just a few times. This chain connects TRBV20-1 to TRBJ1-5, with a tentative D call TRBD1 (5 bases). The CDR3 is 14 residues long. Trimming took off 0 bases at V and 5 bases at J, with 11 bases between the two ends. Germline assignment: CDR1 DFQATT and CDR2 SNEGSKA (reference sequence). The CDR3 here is CSARDIGVYQPQHF. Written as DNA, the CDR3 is TGCAGTGCTAGAGATATAGGGGTTTATCAGCCCCAGCATTTT.

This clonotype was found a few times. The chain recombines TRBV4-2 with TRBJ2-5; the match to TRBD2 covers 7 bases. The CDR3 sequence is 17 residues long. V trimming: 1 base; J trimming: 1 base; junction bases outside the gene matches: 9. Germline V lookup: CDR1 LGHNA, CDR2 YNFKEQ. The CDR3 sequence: CASSQGLAATRQETQYF. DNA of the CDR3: TGTGCCAGCAGCCAAGGGCTAGCGGCGACCCGCCAAGAGACCCAGTACTTC.

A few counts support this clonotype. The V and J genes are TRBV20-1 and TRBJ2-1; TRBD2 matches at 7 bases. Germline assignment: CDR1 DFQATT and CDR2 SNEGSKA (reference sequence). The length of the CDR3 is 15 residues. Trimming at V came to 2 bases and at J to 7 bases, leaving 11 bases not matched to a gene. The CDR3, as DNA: TGCAGTGCTAGACCCTCGGCGGGAGTCGCGAATGAGCAGTTCTTC. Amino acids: CSARPSAGVANEQFF.

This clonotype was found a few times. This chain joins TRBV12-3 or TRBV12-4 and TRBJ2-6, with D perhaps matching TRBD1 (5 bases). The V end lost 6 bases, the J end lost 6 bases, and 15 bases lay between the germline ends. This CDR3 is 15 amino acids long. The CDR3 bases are TGTGCCAGCAGCCGAGACAGCTCTCAGGCCAACGTCCTGACTTTC. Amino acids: CASSRDSSQANVLTF.

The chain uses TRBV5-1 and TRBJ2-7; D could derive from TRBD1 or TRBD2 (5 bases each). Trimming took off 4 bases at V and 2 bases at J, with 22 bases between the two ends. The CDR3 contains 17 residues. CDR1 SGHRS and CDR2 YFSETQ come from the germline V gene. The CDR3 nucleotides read TGCGCCAGCAGCCCAGCTCCGGGCCGGGGCGGAACCTACGAGCAGTACTTC. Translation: CASSPAPGRGGTYEQYF. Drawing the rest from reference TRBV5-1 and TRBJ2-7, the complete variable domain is KAGVTQTPRYLIKTRGQQVTLSCSPISGHRSVSWYQQTPGQGLQFLFEYFSETQRNKGNFPGRFSGRQFSNSRSEMNVSTLELGDSALYLCASSPAPGRGGTYEQYFGPGTRLTVT.

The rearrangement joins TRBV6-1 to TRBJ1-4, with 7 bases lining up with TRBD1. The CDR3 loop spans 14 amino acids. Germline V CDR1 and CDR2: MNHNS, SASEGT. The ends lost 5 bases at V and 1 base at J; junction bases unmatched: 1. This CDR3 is CASSPGGTNEKLFF. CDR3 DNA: TGTGCCAGCAGTCCAGGGGGAACTAATGAAAAACTGTTTTTT.